This T cell receptor beta chain derives from a study of control samples from healthy donors and cancer patients. Sequencing was performed with immunoSEQ multiplex PCR; in TCRdb, only in-frame clones are kept and a portion is missing. There are around 200,000 clones in the sample; approximately 95% occur only once, and roughly 1.5% lies in the top ten. The sequence came from a man aged 18 to 35 in good health. Sequencing was performed on blood.

The CDR3 DNA reads as TGTGCCAGCAGCTTATGGGGGGGCGCCGGGGAGCTGTTTTTT. It specifies CASSLWGGAGELFF. The chain recombines TRBV7-8 with TRBJ2-2, with D perhaps matching TRBD2 (7 bases). CDR3 length: 14 residues. Trimming took off 2 bases at V and 6 bases at J, with 10 bases between the two ends. The V gene's germline CDR1 is SGHVS and CDR2 FQNEAQ. The complete variable domain, with remaining parts taken from reference TRBV7-8 and TRBJ2-2, reads GAGVSQSPRYKVAKRGQDVALRCDPISGHVSLFWYQQALGQGPEFLTYFQNEAQLDKSGLPSDRFFAERPEGSVSTLKIQRTQQEDSAVYLCASSLWGGAGELFFGEGSRLTVL.